This T cell receptor (beta chain) was identified during a study of blood T cell repertoires in COVID-19. For the study at large: Nucleic acid was either cDNA or gDNA, and it came from T cells, B-cell-depleted T cells, or PBMCs.

Original analysis: It was from reference gene primer amplification that nucleated cell counts were estimated. Assay used: immunoSEQ multiplex PCR; TCRdb lists only in-frame clones, some missing. V, J and clone size were drawn from that table, and D and trimming were deduced from the DNA. The table includes around 260,000 clones, roughly 88% detected once. The V gene end was trimmed by 0 bases and the J gene end by 0 bases; junction bases not matched to a gene: 5. The CDR3 is 16 amino acids. Per germline, CDR1 MDHEN and CDR2 SYDVKM. The sequence came from a young woman who had recovered from COVID-19. The sample taken for sequencing was PBMCs or T cells enriched from blood (not recorded which). This chain uses TRBV28 with TRBJ2-7; TRBD2 aligns across 7 bases. Here the CDR3 DNA reads TGTGCCAGCAGTTTATGGGCGGGAGCCAGCTCCTACGAGCAGTACTTC. It specifies CASSLWAGASSYEQYF. Together with reference TRBV28 and TRBJ2-7, the CDR3 gives the full variable domain: DVKVTQSSRYLVKRTGEKVFLECVQDMDHENMFWYRQDPGLGLRLIYFSYDVKMKEKGDIPEGYSVSREKKERFSLILESASTNQTSMYLCASSLWAGASSYEQYFGPGTRLTVT.